The rows below give T cell receptor beta chains drawn from one sample of a study of shared clonotypes between healthy human individuals. Sequencing used immunoSEQ multiplex PCR; TCRdb keeps in-frame clones, though not all of them. The profile covers 400,000 to 600,000 clones, with roughly 83% appearing a single time and around 13% taken by the ten largest. Sequenced material: PBMCs. The source is a woman in her thirties or forties in good health. Some clones in this sample may be carry-over from other donors' samples. Both conserved end residues are part of each CDR3. A D gene is named only where the DNA matches it firmly. The size field is filled for only some rows; it gives once, few, many or a size class.

>TRBV5-1|TRBJ2-7|.|15|TRBD1
TGCGCCAGCAAAAACACCGGGACAGGGATCAACGAGCAGTACTTC
CASKNTGTGINEQYF
>TRBV19|TRBJ2-1|.|16|TRBD2
TGTGCCAGTAGTGCCCGACTAGCGGGAGGGTACAATGAGCAGTTCTTC
CASSARLAGGYNEQFF
>TRBV19|TRBJ2-6|.|18|TRBD1
TGTGCCAGTAGTTCCCGGGGGACAGGGGGCTTTGGGGCCAACGTCCTGACTTTC
CASSSRGTGGFGANVLTF
>TRBV5-4|TRBJ1-2|.|13|TRBD1
TGTGCCAGCAGCCAAGCGTCAGGGGGTGGCTACACCTTC
CASSQASGGGYTF
>TRBV7-9|TRBJ1-4|.|16|.
TGTGCCAGCAGCTTAGCCCTCAGGGCGCTTAATGAAAAACTGTTTTTT
CASSLALRALNEKLFF
>TRBV25-1|TRBJ1-1|once|14|.
TGTGCCAGCAGTGAGTCGTTCGGGCGCACTGAAGCTTTCTTT
CASSESFGRTEAFF
>TRBV28|TRBJ1-1|.|15|.
TGTGCCAGCAGCCTCATGGGGGGGGAGAACACTGAAGCTTTCTTT
CASSLMGGENTEAFF
>TRBV5-4|TRBJ2-2|.|16|.
TGTGCCAGCAGCTTGGCCGGGACGCAGGGGAGCGGGGAGCTGTTTTTT
CASSLAGTQGSGELFF
>TRBV10-1|TRBJ2-1|.|14|.
TGCGCCAGACTACCCGGGCTTCTCTATTGTGAGCAGTTCTTC
CARLPGLLYCEQFF
>TRBV5-1|TRBJ2-6|.|14|.
TGCGCCAGCAGCTTGGTCTCTGGGGCCAACGTCCTGACTTTC
CASSLVSGANVLTF
>TRBV27|TRBJ2-7|.|15|.
TGTGCCAGCAGCGCTAGGGGTAGCGGAAACTACGAGCAGTACTTC
CASSARGSGNYEQYF
>TRBV2|TRBJ2-1|.|13|TRBD2
TGTGCCAGCAGTGGGACTAGTAGCAATGAGCAGTTCTTC
CASSGTSSNEQFF
>TRBV29-1|TRBJ2-2|once|11|.
TGCAGCGTTGGAGGGGCCGGGGAGCTGTTTTTT
CSVGGAGELFF
>TRBV10-3|TRBJ1-5|.|15|TRBD1
TGTGCCATCAGTGAGGACAGGGGAGGGGATCAGCCCCAGCATTTT
CAISEDRGGDQPQHF
>TRBV7-9|TRBJ2-7|.|17|TRBD1
TGTGCCAGCAGTCCCATCCAGGGGGCCCGGGGGTTGGGTGAGCAGTACTTC
CASSPIQGARGLGEQYF
>TRBV7-8|TRBJ1-1|.|14|.
TGTGCCAGCAGCCGTGGAAGGTTGAACACTGAAGCTTTCTTT
CASSRGRLNTEAFF
>TRBV27|TRBJ1-6|few|15|.
TGTGCCAGCAGTTTATGGGGAGGGGCGGATTCACCCCTCCACTTT
CASSLWGGADSPLHF
>TRBV14|TRBJ1-1|.|15|.
TGTGCCAGCAGCCAAGATAAGGGGTTGAACACTGAAGCTTTCTTT
CASSQDKGLNTEAFF
>TRBV29-1|TRBJ2-7|.|13|.
TGCAGCGCGAGCACGAACCGTGGGTATGAGCAGTACTTC
CSASTNRGYEQYF
>TRBV6-1|TRBJ2-7|.|15|.
TGTGCCAGCTTAAGGGCCCTGGGAATGGGCTACGAGCAGTACTTC
CASLRALGMGYEQYF
>TRBV28|TRBJ2-3|.|14|.
TGTGCCAGCAGTTTAATGACAGTCCCAGATACGCAGTATTTT
CASSLMTVPDTQYF
>TRBV29-1|TRBJ2-1|.|12|TRBD2
TGCAGCGAGGGCGGGAGGGTCAATGAGCAGTTCTTC
CSEGGRVNEQFF
>TRBV27|TRBJ1-5|.|15|TRBD1
TGTGCCAGCAGTCCAGACAGGGATCCTTATCAGCCCCAGCATTTT
CASSPDRDPYQPQHF
>TRBV27|TRBJ1-2|.|13|.
TGTGCCAGCAGTTTGGGGGGGGGCTATGGCTACACCTTC
CASSLGGGYGYTF
>TRBV9|TRBJ2-2|.|15|.
TGTGCCAGCAGCGTAGCGGCGGCGTCCACCGGGGAGCTGTTTTTT
CASSVAAASTGELFF
>TRBV19|TRBJ1-5|.|14|.
TGTGCCAGTAGTATAGATTTTAGGGGTCAGCCCCAGCATTTT
CASSIDFRGQPQHF
>TRBV9|TRBJ2-7|.|15|.
TGTGCCAGCAGCGCCCAGGCAGGGGCCCACTACGAGCAGTACTTC
CASSAQAGAHYEQYF